This T cell receptor (beta chain) originates from a study of T-cell memory formation after mild COVID-19. Whole-study context: The study found TCR clusters largely donor specific. Whole-study findings and limits: Later expanders leaned CD4+, whereas day 15 to 85 contracting clones were balanced CD4/CD8.

This clonotype was observed a handful of times. Its matching antigen is unknown. From the 5' RACE reads, TCRdb called clonotypes with MiXCR, one entry per CDR3 protein. Of around 340,000 distinct CDR3 sequences in the sample, 10% to 15% were seen once. Looked up from germline, CDR1 is MGHRA and CDR2 is YSYEKL. The CDR3 length is 18 residues. With V trimmed by 0 bases and J by 6 bases, 14 bases remained unmatched. The sample comprised PBMCs or a T cell subset sorted from them (not recorded which). The rearrangement links TRBV4-1 to TRBJ2-1; 7 nucleotides align to TRBD1. This sequence originates from a man aged 18-30 years who had mild COVID-19 (a few samples of this study predate the infection). Cell type and time point are not known. The CDR3 DNA reads TGCGCCAGCAGCCAAGAAAGGGGGCGGTTAAAAACCATCAATGAGCAGTTCTTC. Residues: CASSQERGRLKTINEQFF.